This is a list of T cell receptor beta chains from one sample in a study of cytomegalovirus exposure and HLA in healthy donors. Some clones are missing from TCRdb's copy, which holds only in-frame ones; the method was immunoSEQ multiplex PCR. The sample contains about 140,000 clones, approximately 82% of which appear only once. Sequencing was performed on PBMCs. These receptors were taken from a woman aged 40 to 49 in good health and CMV-seronegative. Each CDR3 is given without its conserved first and last residue.

J gene | V gene | CDR3 protein
TRBJ2-6 | TRBV6-5 | ASSYLRSSGANVLT
TRBJ1-4 | TRBV7-9 | ASSFVGSNEKLF
TRBJ2-7 | TRBV7-9 | ASSRAGTGPSEQY
TRBJ2-5 | TRBV4-2 | ASSQESGTGAPTGETQY
TRBJ2-7 | TRBV7-8 | ASSFEGTGLYEQY
TRBJ2-5 | TRBV18 | ASSPGDQETQY
TRBJ2-5 | TRBV18 | ASRPLSGEETQY
TRBJ2-1 | TRBV5-1 | ASSFEAGMRYNEQF
TRBJ1-1 | TRBV2 | ASRASDGGNTEAF
TRBJ2-2 | TRBV7-2 | ASSLVRESGGELF
TRBJ1-2 | TRBV27 | ASSLWDSQPPYGYT
TRBJ1-1 | TRBV5-1 | ASSWDRADSEAF
TRBJ2-5 | TRBV28 | ASSSGRRTQY
NA | TRBV7-9 | ASSLPTDRGPRTYEQY
TRBJ1-1 | TRBV6-4 | ASSEQGPTEAF
TRBJ2-7 | TRBV7-2 | ASSFGRPTYEQY
TRBJ2-7 | TRBV6-5 | ASSRTAAYEQY
TRBJ2-7 | TRBV19 | ASSRTGGSYEQY
TRBJ1-1 | TRBV10-3 | AISDQGYSNTEAF
TRBJ2-7 | TRBV7-3 | APNGDRPFPERYEQY
TRBJ1-5 | TRBV4-1 | ASSRTVGQTNSNQPQH
TRBJ2-2 | TRBV28 | ASSSRGPVSGELF
TRBJ2-2 | TRBV25-1 | ASSGLISDTGELF
TRBJ2-7 | TRBV28 | ASSLLQGIEQY
TRBJ1-5 | TRBV7-2 | ASSLVGTRGQPQH
TRBJ1-1 | TRBV7-9 | ASSFDSNTEAF
TRBJ2-5 | TRBV28 | ASSPIITGVGETQY
TRBJ1-6 | TRBV4-3 | ASSSAGASSYNSPLH
TRBJ2-1 | TRBV23-1 | ASRRLAGGGSYEQF
TRBJ1-1 | TRBV7-9 | ASSPQTAQNTEAF
TRBJ2-7 | TRBV29-1 | SGTGDHEQY
TRBJ2-2 | TRBV5-1 | ASSLQGADTGELF
TRBJ2-1 | TRBV20-1 | SAFSSYEQF
TRBJ1-3 | TRBV10-3 | AISEDRVSGNTIY
TRBJ2-7 | TRBV18 | ASSPSLAGGAYEQY
TRBJ1-5 | TRBV28 | ASSLFGGDSNQPQH
TRBJ1-3 | TRBV5-1 | ASSREGSTIY
TRBJ1-6 | TRBV4-3 | ASSQLTATGAPSPLH
TRBJ2-7 | TRBV19 | ASSITGDPAYEQY
TRBJ1-5 | TRBV2 | ASSVEQLSNQPQH
TRBJ1-1 | TRBV27 | ASSLSTGGRLTEAF
TRBJ2-3 | TRBV25-1 | ASSESGTDTQY
TRBJ2-7 | TRBV27 | ASSTRRDFYEQY